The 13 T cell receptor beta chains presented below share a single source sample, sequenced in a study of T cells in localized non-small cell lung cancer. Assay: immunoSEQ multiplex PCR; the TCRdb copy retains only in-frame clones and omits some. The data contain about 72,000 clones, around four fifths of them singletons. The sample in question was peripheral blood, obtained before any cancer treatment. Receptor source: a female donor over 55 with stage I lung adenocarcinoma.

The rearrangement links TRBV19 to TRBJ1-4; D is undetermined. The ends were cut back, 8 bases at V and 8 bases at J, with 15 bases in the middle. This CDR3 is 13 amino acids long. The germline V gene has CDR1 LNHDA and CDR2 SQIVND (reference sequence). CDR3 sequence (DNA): TGTGCCAGTCTATCCGGGGTGGGGGAAAAACTGTTTTTT. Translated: CASLSGVGEKLFF.

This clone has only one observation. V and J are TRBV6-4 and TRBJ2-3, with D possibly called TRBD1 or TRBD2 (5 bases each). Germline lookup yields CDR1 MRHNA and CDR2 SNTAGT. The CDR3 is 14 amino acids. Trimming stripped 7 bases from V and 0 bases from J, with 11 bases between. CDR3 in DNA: TGTGCCAGCAAGAGGGGTCCCAGCACAGATACGCAGTATTTT. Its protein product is CASKRGPSTDTQYF.

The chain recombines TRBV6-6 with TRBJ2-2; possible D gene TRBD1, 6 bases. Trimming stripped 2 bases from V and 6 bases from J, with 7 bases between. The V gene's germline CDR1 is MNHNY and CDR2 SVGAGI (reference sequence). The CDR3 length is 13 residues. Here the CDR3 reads CASSYQGPGELFF. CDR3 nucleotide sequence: TGTGCCAGCAGTTACCAGGGGCCCGGGGAGCTGTTTTTT.

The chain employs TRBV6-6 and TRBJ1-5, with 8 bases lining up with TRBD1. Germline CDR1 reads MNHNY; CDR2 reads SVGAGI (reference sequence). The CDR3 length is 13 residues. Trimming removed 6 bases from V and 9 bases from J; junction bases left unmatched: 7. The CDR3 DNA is TGTGCCAGCAGGGGACAGGAGCGAGGGCCCCAGCATTTT. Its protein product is CASRGQERGPQHF.

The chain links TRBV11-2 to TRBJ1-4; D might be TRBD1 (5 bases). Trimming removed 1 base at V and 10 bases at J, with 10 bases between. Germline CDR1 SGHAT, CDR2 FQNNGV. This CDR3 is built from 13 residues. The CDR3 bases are TGTGCCAGCAGCTTAGGCAGGGCTTCAAAACTGTTTTTT. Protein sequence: CASSLGRASKLFF.

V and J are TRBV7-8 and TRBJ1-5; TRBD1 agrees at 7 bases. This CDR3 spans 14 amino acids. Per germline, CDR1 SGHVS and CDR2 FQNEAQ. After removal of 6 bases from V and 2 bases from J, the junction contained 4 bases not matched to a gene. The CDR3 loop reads CASSSTGGNQPQHF. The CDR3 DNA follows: TGTGCCAGCAGTTCAACAGGGGGCAATCAGCCCCAGCATTTT.

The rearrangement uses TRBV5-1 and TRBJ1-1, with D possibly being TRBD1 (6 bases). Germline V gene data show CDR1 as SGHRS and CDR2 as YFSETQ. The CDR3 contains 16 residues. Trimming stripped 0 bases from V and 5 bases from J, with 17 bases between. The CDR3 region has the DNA TGCGCCAGCAGCTTGGTTAGCGGACAGAGGTTTACTGAAGCTTTCTTT. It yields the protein CASSLVSGQRFTEAFF.

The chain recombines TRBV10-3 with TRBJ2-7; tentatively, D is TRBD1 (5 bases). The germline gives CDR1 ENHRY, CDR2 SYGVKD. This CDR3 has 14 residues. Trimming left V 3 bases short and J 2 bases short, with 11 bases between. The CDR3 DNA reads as TGTGCCATCAGTGACAGGGTTAAGACCTACGAGCAGTACTTC. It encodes CAISDRVKTYEQYF.

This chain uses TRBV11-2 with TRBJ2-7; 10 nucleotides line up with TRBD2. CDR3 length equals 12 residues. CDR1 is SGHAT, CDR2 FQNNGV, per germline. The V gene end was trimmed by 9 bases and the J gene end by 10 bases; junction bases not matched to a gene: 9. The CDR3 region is CASGLAGDKQYF. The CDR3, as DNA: TGTGCCAGTGGGCTAGCGGGAGACAAACAGTACTTC.

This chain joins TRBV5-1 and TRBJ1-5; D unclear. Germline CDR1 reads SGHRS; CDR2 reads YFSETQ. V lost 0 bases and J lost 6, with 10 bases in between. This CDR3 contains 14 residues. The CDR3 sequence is CASSLDWPSQPQHF. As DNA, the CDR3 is TGCGCCAGCAGCTTGGATTGGCCCAGTCAGCCCCAGCATTTT.

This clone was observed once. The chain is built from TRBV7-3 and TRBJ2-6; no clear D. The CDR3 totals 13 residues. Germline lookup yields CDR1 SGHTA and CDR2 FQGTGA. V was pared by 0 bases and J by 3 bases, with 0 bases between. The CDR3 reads CASSLTGANVLTF. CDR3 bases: TGTGCCAGCAGCTTAACTGGGGCCAACGTCCTGACTTTC.

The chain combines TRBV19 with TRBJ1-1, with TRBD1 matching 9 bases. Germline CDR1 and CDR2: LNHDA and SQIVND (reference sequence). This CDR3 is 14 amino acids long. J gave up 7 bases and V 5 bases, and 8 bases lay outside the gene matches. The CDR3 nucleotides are TGTGCCAGTAGTGGTCCGGGACAGGGCTTTGAAGCTTTCTTT. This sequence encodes CASSGPGQGFEAFF.

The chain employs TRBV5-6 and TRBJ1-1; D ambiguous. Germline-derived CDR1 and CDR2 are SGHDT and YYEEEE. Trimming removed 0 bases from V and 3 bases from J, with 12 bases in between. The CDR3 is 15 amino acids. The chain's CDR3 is CASSLETGYDTEAFF. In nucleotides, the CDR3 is TGTGCCAGCAGCTTGGAGACGGGTTATGACACTGAAGCTTTCTTT.